This TCR beta chain emerged from a study of T cell responses to AZD1222 COVID-19 vaccine. The V end was cut by 4 bases, the J end by 4 bases, with 13 bases between. The CDR3 runs 13 residues. CDR1 SQVTM and CDR2 ANQGSEA come from the germline V gene. This table comes from immunoSEQ multiplex PCR, and its TCRdb copy is limited to in-frame clones, with some not included. The sample comprises roughly 110,000 clones, roughly 91% of which are singletons, and roughly 8% rests with the top ten. This sequence originates from an adult who received the AZD1222 COVID-19 vaccine. V gene TRBV29-1 combines with J gene TRBJ1-1; weak D call: TRBD1 (5 bases). Here the sequenced sample was peripheral blood, taken 28 days after the second AZD1222 dose. CDR3 protein: CSVVQGEATEAFF. CDR3 nucleotide sequence: TGCAGCGTTGTCCAGGGCGAGGCCACTGAAGCTTTCTTT.